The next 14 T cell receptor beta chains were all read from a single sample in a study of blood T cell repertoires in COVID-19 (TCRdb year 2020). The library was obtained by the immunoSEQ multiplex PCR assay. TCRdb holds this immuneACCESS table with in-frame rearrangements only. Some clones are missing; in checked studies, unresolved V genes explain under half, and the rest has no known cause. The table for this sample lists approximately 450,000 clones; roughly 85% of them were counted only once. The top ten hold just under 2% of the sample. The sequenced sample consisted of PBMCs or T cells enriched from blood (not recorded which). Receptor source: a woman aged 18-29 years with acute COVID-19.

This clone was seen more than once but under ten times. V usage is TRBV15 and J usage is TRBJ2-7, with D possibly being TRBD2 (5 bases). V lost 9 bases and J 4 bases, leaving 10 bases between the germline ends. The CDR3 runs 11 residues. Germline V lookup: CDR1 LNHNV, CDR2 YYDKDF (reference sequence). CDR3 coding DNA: TGTGCCACAAGAGGGCTTTACGAGCAGTACTTC. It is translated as CATRGLYEQYF.

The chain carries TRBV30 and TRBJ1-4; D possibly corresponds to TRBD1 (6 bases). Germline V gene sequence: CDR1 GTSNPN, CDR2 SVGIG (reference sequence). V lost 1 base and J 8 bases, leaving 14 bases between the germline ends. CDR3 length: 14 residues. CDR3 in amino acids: CAWSGVGTPEKLFF. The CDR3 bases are TGTGCCTGGAGTGGAGTGGGGACACCAGAAAAACTGTTTTTT.

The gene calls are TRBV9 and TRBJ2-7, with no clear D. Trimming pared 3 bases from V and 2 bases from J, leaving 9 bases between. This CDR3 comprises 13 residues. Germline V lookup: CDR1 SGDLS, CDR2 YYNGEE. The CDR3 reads CASSERGTYEQYF. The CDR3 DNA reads TGTGCCAGCAGCGAACGCGGAACCTACGAGCAGTACTTC.

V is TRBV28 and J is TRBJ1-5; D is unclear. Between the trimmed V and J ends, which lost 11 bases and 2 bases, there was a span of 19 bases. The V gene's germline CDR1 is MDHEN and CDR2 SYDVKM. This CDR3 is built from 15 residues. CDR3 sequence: CAGSTLRIGNQPQHF. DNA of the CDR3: TGTGCCGGCTCCACCTTAAGAATTGGCAATCAGCCCCAGCATTTT.

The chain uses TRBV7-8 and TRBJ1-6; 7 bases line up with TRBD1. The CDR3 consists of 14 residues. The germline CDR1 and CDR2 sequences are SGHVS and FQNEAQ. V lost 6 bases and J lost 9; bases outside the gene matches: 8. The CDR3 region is CASRGQAGSSPLHF. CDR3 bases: TGTGCCAGCAGAGGACAGGCCGGGAGTTCACCCCTCCACTTT.

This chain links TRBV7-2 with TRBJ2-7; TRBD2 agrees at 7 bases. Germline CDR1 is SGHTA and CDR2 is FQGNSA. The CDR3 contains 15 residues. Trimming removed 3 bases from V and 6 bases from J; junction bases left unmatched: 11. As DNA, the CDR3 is TGTGCCAGCAGCTTGGGGGAGAGAGCGGGAAGCGAGCAGTACTTC. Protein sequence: CASSLGERAGSEQYF.

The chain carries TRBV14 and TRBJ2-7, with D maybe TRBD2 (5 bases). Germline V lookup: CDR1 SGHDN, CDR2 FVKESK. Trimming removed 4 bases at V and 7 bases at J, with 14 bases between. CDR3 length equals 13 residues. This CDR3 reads CASSPRSTGEQYF. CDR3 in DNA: TGTGCCAGCAGCCCCAGATCCACGGGGGAGCAGTACTTC.

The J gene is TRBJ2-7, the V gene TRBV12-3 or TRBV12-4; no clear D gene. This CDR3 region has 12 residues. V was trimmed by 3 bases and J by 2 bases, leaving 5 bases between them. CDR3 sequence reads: CASSFRAYEQYF. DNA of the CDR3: TGTGCCAGCAGTTTTAGAGCCTACGAGCAGTACTTC.

The CDR3: CASSLGQGNNEQFF. CDR3 bases: TGTGCCAGCTCACTGGGACAGGGGAACAATGAGCAGTTCTTC. The V gene is TRBV18, the J gene TRBJ2-1; 10 bases are shared with TRBD1. Trimming cost V 4 bases and J 5 bases; bases outside gene matches: 2. The CDR3 is 14 amino acids. Germline V CDR1 and CDR2: KGHSH, LQKENI.

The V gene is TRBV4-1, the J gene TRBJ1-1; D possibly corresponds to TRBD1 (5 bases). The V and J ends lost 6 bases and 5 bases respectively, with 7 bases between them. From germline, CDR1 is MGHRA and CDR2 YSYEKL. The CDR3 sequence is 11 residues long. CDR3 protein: CASRGGTEAFF. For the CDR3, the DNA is TGCGCCAGCAGGGGGGGAACTGAAGCTTTCTTT.

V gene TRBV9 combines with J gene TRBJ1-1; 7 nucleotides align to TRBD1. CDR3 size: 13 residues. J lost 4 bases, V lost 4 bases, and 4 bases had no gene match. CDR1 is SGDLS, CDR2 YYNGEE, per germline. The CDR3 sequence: CASSKRTGTEAFF. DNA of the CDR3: TGTGCCAGCAGCAAAAGGACAGGCACTGAAGCTTTCTTT.

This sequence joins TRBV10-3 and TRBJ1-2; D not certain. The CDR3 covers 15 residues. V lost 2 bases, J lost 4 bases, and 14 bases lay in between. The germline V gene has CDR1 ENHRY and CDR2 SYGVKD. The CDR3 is CAISERRVPGYGYTF. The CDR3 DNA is TGTGCCATCAGTGAGAGGAGGGTCCCTGGCTATGGCTACACCTTC.

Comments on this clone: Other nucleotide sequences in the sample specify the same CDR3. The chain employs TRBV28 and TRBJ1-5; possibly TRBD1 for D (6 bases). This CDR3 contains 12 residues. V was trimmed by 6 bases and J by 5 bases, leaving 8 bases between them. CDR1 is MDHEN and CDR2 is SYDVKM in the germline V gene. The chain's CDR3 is CASRSGDQPQHF. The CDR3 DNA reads TGTGCCAGCAGATCAGGGGATCAGCCCCAGCATTTT.

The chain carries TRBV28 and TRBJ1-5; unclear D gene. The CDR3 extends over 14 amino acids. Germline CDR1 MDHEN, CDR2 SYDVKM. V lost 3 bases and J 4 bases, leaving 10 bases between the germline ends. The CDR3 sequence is CASSLVTQNQPQHF. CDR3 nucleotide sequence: TGTGCCAGCAGTTTGGTCACACAGAATCAGCCCCAGCATTTT.